This T cell receptor (beta chain) is from a study of T cell clonality in common variable immunodeficiency (dated by TCRdb to about 2015). Diagnosis of CVID followed standard criteria, namely serum IgG, IgA and/or IgM below the normal range together with specific antibody deficiency. The CVID group comprised 40 to 50 subjects, around 15 female and approximately 29 male, aged roughly 8 to 65 years with a mean age of roughly 40. Predominantly Caucasian heritage was noted among both the CVID patients and the healthy controls. At the time of study participation, every CVID subject had been on replacement immunoglobulin therapy for one year or longer. No CVID subject was ill or taking immunomodulatory or immunosuppressive medication when blood was collected. Heparinized peripheral whole blood samples of about 5 to 8 ml were collected from each donor. Genomic DNA from adults with common variable immune deficiency (CVID) and from healthy adult controls was used to sequence TCRbeta CDR3 repertoires. To isolate peripheral blood mononuclear cells, diluted blood was subjected to density centrifugation over Hypaque 1077 or Ficoll-Paque. Genomic DNA was obtained from unsorted mononuclear cells through either Qiagen column purification or a centrifugation-based method.

Equivalent amounts of genomic DNA from CVID and control samples were used as sequencing input. For every sample, a 60 bp segment covering the rearranged TCRbeta CDR3 region was amplified and then sequenced. The immunoSEQ assay, a bias-corrected multiplex PCR with high-throughput sequencing, was employed for TCRbeta amplification. In the paper's pipeline: Every unique nucleotide sequence counted as a clone and was annotated with V, D and J genes, copy number and frequency. Sequences were labeled productive if in frame, and non-productive if out of frame or containing stop codons. As previously described, clonality was computed from Shannon's entropy. Mean CDR3 Kyte-Doolittle hydropathy was derived from the predicted amino acid sequences of productive clones. Scaled V gene usage was hierarchically clustered using Manhattan distance and complete linkage with the R hclust function. Clone sharing by CDR3 amino acid sequence was assessed by resampling 12 repertoires per group over 100 rounds. The repertoires were searched for 70 published EBV-specific and roughly 230 published CMV-specific TCRbeta sequences. After two CVID samples that produced fewer than 10,000 sequences were dropped from the analysis, 42 CVID repertoires remained. The table comes from immuneACCESS by way of TCRdb, which keeps in-frame sequences with V and J called. Part of the clones is missing from these tables; in studies checked, under half for an unresolved V gene and the rest for unknown reasons. V, J and clone size are taken as reported in that table, and D and trimming were inferred from the DNA itself. The table gives more than 20,000 clones for this sample, with none occurring only once. In total, the top ten clones hold about 2.3% of the sample.

Results the study describes overall, beyond this receptor: Fewer deletions and N-nucleotide insertions were reportedly observed in CVID TCRbeta sequences, and highly modified clones with 13 or more V deletions were reportedly absent from CVID TCRbeta sequences. It was noted by the authors that sequencing of the repertoires of T cell subpopulations would be needed to clarify the cause of the increased clonality in CVID. Compared with healthy controls, CVID subjects showed increased TCRbeta clonality (t-test p = 0.018), a feature most characteristic of about a third of subjects. Despite equal DNA input, controls averaged approximately 82,000 unique sequences per sample versus about 31,547 in CVID samples. Healthy controls shared more TCRbeta clones with each other than CVID subjects shared among themselves (p < 0.0001). Correlations between repertoire features and clinical complications were limited by patient heterogeneity within the CVID cohort.

At least ten counts were recorded for this clone. This receptor's antigen is unknown. The read terminates 3 residues ahead of where the CDR3 ends, so the germline J gene completes it. The germline V gene (reference sequence) provides CDR1 GTSNPN and CDR2 SVGIG. Counted from cysteine to phenylalanine, this CDR3 has 16 amino acids. The DNA covers only part of the CDR3, 39 bases in frame from base 1. V is shortened by 5 bases, J by 1 base, and the region joining them spans 19 bases. This clonotype originated in a human donor with common variable immunodeficiency. Sequenced input: peripheral blood mononuclear cells. The chain joins TRBV30 to TRBJ2-3, and possibly TRBD2, on 6 matching bases. Partial CDR3 DNA: TGTGCCTGGGATCGGGGGAACCATCCGGGCACAGATACG. Its protein product is CAWDRGNHPGTDT. The entire CDR3 protein is CAWDRGNHPGTDTQYF.